This T cell receptor beta chain was recovered during a study of shared clonotypes between healthy human individuals. Across the whole study: Donors were a couple of women and three men aged 18 to 49. Notes on the study in general: It was the non-shared clonotypes that had lower generation probabilities than clonotypes shared by all four donors. The sole specimen, blood, was sampled, and tissue repertoires likely differ.

The CDR3 runs 14 residues. V lost 4 bases and J lost 5, with 12 bases in between. Germline V gene data show CDR1 as SGHNT and CDR2 as YENEEA. Notes on this clone: The antigen is undetermined.

Using immunoSEQ multiplex PCR, the repertoire was profiled, and TCRdb retains in-frame clones only, with some absent. This sample yields about 2.5 million clones, of which roughly 90% are seen a single time; around 0.38% belongs to the top ten. Splitting of CD4+ cells produced CD45RA+ naive and CD45RA-negative memory subsets. V is TRBV11-3 and J is TRBJ2-1; a possible D gene is TRBD2 (5 bases). The sample comprised naive CD4+ T cells from PBMCs. Subset denoted: CD45RA+ positively selected. The clonotype comes from a man younger than 30 in good health. Some clones in this sample may be carry-over from other donors' samples. CDR3 DNA: TGTGCCAGCAGCTCCGGACTTGGAAACAATGAGCAGTTCTTC. It yields the protein CASSSGLGNNEQFF.